The 24 T cell receptor beta chains in this list originate from one sample, sequenced in a study of control samples from healthy donors and cancer patients. The method was immunoSEQ multiplex PCR; TCRdb's version includes in-frame clones alone and lacks a portion of them. The sample consists of 98,000 or so clones, approximately 81% of them appearing once. The sample comprised blood. These receptors came from a woman aged 25-40 years in good health.

The CDR3 bases are TGTGCCATCAGTCGACAGGGGAACTATGGCTACACCTTC. It is translated as CAISRQGNYGYTF. The chain is built from TRBV10-3 and TRBJ1-2; TRBD1 matches 8 bases. Germline CDR1 reads ENHRY; CDR2 reads SYGVKD. The CDR3 contains 13 residues. V trimming: 5 bases; J trimming: 2 bases; junction bases outside the gene matches: 1.

This chain connects TRBV23-1 to TRBJ1-1, with D tentatively TRBD1 (6 bases). TRBV23-1 is reported as an ORF; its role is uncertain. The germline V and J ends were trimmed by 4 bases and 0 bases, with 18 bases remaining between them. There are 17 residues in the CDR3. Here the CDR3 DNA reads TGCGCCAGCAGTCCATTACGACAGGAGACCATGAACACTGAAGCTTTCTTT. Translated, it gives CASSPLRQETMNTEAFF.

This clone was counted between two and nine times. This chain uses TRBV15 with TRBJ1-1; the D is unclear. The V end lost 2 bases, the J end lost 2 bases, and 6 bases lay between the germline ends. CDR1 and CDR2 (germline): LNHNV, YYDKDF (reference sequence). CDR3 length: 13 residues. CDR3 in amino acids: CATSRQDNTEAFF. In DNA form, the CDR3 reads TGTGCCACCAGCAGACAGGACAACACTGAAGCTTTCTTT.

The rearrangement links TRBV27 to TRBJ2-7; TRBD1 is a possible D gene (5 bases). This CDR3 contains 14 residues. V lost 4 bases and J lost 3, with 13 bases in between. Germline V gene lookup returns CDR1 MNHEY and CDR2 SMNVEV (reference sequence). The CDR3, as DNA: TGTGCCAGCAGTTCCACCCAGGGTTACTACGAGCAGTACTTC. Translated, it gives CASSSTQGYYEQYF.

This chain links TRBV27 with TRBJ1-6, with D perhaps TRBD1 (6 bases). The length of the CDR3 is 16 residues. V dropped 10 bases and J dropped 1 base, with 17 bases sitting between them. The germline V gene encodes CDR1 MNHEY and CDR2 SMNVEV (reference sequence). CDR3: CATRGQGSSYNSPLHF. The DNA for the CDR3 is TGTGCCACCCGGGGGCAGGGTTCATCCTATAATTCACCCCTCCACTTT.

The V and J genes are TRBV7-9 and TRBJ2-7; 9 nucleotides agree with TRBD1. There are 13 residues in the CDR3. Germline V lookup: CDR1 SEHNR, CDR2 FQNEAQ (reference sequence). V trimming: 5 bases; J trimming: 6 bases; junction bases outside the gene matches: 5. CDR3 nucleotides: TGTGCCAGCAGCAATCTGGACAGGGGCGAGCAGTACTTC. It encodes CASSNLDRGEQYF.

The rearrangement links TRBV3-1 (or the pseudogene TRBV3-2) to TRBJ1-4, with a tentative D call TRBD1 (6 bases). V was pared by 2 bases and J by 7 bases, with 14 bases between. The CDR3 totals 15 residues. The V gene's germline CDR1 is LGHDT and CDR2 YNNKEL (reference sequence). The CDR3 nucleotides are TGTGCCAGCAGCCAAAAAGGGGTAGGGGGTGAAAAACTGTTTTTT. Protein: CASSQKGVGGEKLFF.

The genes are TRBV19 and TRBJ2-1, with 8 bases aligning to TRBD2. Unmatched junction bases numbered 16, after V lost 6 bases and J lost 9 bases. This CDR3 contains 16 residues. Germline V CDR1 and CDR2: LNHDA, SQIVND (reference sequence). The CDR3 DNA reads as TGTGCCAGTAGCCCATGGACTAGCCCCTTCACCGGTGAGCAGTTCTTC. It encodes CASSPWTSPFTGEQFF.

The CDR3 bases are TGTGCCAGCAGCGCCGAACAGGGGGCTATGTACGAGCAGTACTTC. Amino acids: CASSAEQGAMYEQYF. The V and J genes are TRBV6-5 and TRBJ2-7, with 9 bases identical to TRBD1. V was clipped by 6 bases and J by 4 bases; unmatched bases: 10. The CDR3 runs to 15 residues. CDR1 MNHEY and CDR2 SVGAGI come from the germline V gene.

The rearrangement links TRBV14 to TRBJ2-3, with D possibly being TRBD1 (6 bases). Trimming removed 4 bases at V and 0 bases at J, with 14 bases between. CDR3 size: 16 residues. Germline CDR1 is SGHDN and CDR2 is FVKESK. CDR3 DNA sequence: TGTGCCAGCAGCCCCCGGGACATAACTAGCACAGATACGCAGTATTTT. Its protein product is CASSPRDITSTDTQYF.

The rearrangement links TRBV30 to TRBJ1-2; D possibly corresponds to TRBD1 (5 bases). From germline, CDR1 is GTSNPN and CDR2 SVGIG (reference sequence). There are 11 residues in the CDR3. Trimming cost V 7 bases and J 6 bases, with 12 bases left between them. In DNA, the CDR3 is TGTGCCTTCGGGGGTTGGGATGGCTACACCTTC. This translates into CAFGGWDGYTF.

J is TRBJ1-1 and V is TRBV7-6; D remains ambiguous. The CDR3 has 13 residues. V lost 5 bases to trimming and J lost 4 bases, with 11 bases between them. In germline, CDR1 is SGHVS, CDR2 FNYEAQ. The CDR3, as DNA: TGTGCCAGCAGCCCCGGGTTGGGCACTGAAGCTTTCTTT. Translation: CASSPGLGTEAFF.

This sequence joins TRBV19 and TRBJ1-4, with D perhaps TRBD1 (6 bases). The V gene lost 4 bases and the J gene lost 5 bases, with 14 bases spanning the gap. Germline CDR1 reads LNHDA; CDR2 reads SQIVND (reference sequence). This CDR3 comprises 15 residues. For the CDR3, the DNA is TGTGCCAGTAGTAATCTCAGGGGCCTCAATGAAAAACTGTTTTTT. It specifies CASSNLRGLNEKLFF.

The chain employs TRBV7-6 and TRBJ2-5, with D tentatively TRBD2 (5 bases). V lost 5 bases, J lost 2 bases, and 18 bases lay in between. Germline V lookup: CDR1 SGHVS, CDR2 FNYEAQ. The CDR3 runs to 16 residues. The CDR3 loop reads CASSPSRGIKQETQYF. DNA for the CDR3: TGTGCCAGCAGCCCTAGTCGGGGAATTAAACAAGAGACCCAGTACTTC.

The chain couples TRBV5-1 to TRBJ2-1; 8 nucleotides line up with TRBD2. The CDR3 loop spans 15 amino acids. Germline loops: CDR1 SGHRS, CDR2 YFSETQ. Trimming cost V 0 bases and J 5 bases; bases outside gene matches: 4. The CDR3 DNA sequence: TGCGCCAGCAGCTTGGTCGGCGGGGGGAACAATGAGCAGTTCTTC. Translated: CASSLVGGGNNEQFF.

V usage is TRBV19 and J usage is TRBJ2-1, with 11 positions matching TRBD1. Germline lookup yields CDR1 LNHDA and CDR2 SQIVND (reference sequence). V lost 7 bases and J lost 6; bases outside the gene matches: 5. The CDR3 is 14 residues long. The CDR3 reads CASKPGQGGNEQFF. CDR3 nucleotides: TGTGCCAGTAAACCGGGACAGGGGGGCAATGAGCAGTTCTTC.

The V and J genes are TRBV3-1 (or the pseudogene TRBV3-2) and TRBJ1-4, with D tentatively TRBD1 (5 bases). V was pared by 1 base and J by 8 bases, with 11 bases between. This CDR3 is 14 amino acids long. Germline V gene sequence: CDR1 LGHDT, CDR2 YNNKEL (reference sequence). In nucleotides, the CDR3 is TGTGCCAGCAGCCAAGGAGGGGATCAGGAAAAACTGTTTTTT. It translates to CASSQGGDQEKLFF.

This clone appeared once. CDR3 loop: CASSAQDRKINTIYF. The CDR3 DNA is TGTGCCAGCAGTGCACAGGACAGAAAGATAAACACCATATATTTT. This chain joins TRBV27 and TRBJ1-3, with D possibly being TRBD1 (6 bases). Trimming took off 5 bases at V and 6 bases at J, with 17 bases between the two ends. Germline V gene sequence: CDR1 MNHEY, CDR2 SMNVEV (reference sequence). This CDR3 contains 15 residues.

The chain uses TRBV5-1 and TRBJ2-5, with 15 bases matching TRBD2. CDR3 size: 17 residues. CDR1 and CDR2 from the germline V gene are SGHRS and YFSETQ. Trimming removed 5 bases from V and 5 bases from J; junction bases left unmatched: 10. As DNA, the CDR3 is TGCGCCAGCAGTCCGGGACTAGCGGGGGGAGGGGTTGAGACCCAGTACTTC. Translated, it gives CASSPGLAGGGVETQYF. The whole variable domain, filled in from reference TRBV5-1 and TRBJ2-5, reads KAGVTQTPRYLIKTRGQQVTLSCSPISGHRSVSWYQQTPGQGLQFLFEYFSETQRNKGNFPGRFSGRQFSNSRSEMNVSTLELGDSALYLCASSPGLAGGGVETQYFGPGTRLLVL.

V and J are TRBV5-1 and TRBJ1-4, with 8 bases lining up with TRBD1. There are 13 residues in the CDR3. In germline, CDR1 is SGHRS, CDR2 YFSETQ. Trimming took 9 bases from V and 3 from J; bases not matched to a gene: 4. The CDR3 loop reads CATRTGPNEKLFF. The CDR3 region has the DNA TGCGCCACCAGGACAGGGCCTAATGAAAAACTGTTTTTT. Drawing the rest from reference TRBV5-1 and TRBJ1-4, the complete variable domain is KAGVTQTPRYLIKTRGQQVTLSCSPISGHRSVSWYQQTPGQGLQFLFEYFSETQRNKGNFPGRFSGRQFSNSRSEMNVSTLELGDSALYLCATRTGPNEKLFFGSGTQLSVL.

V gene TRBV6-5 combines with J gene TRBJ1-3, with TRBD1 matching over 7 bases. The CDR3 covers 16 residues. V dropped 4 bases and J dropped 2; count of bases not matched to a gene: 8. From germline, CDR1 is MNHEY and CDR2 SVGAGI. The CDR3 DNA sequence: TGTGCCAGCAGTTCTAGCGACAGGGTCGCTGGAAACACCATATATTTT. It translates to CASSSSDRVAGNTIYF.

The V call is TRBV6-2 or TRBV6-3, the J call TRBJ1-5; D not resolved. The CDR3 has 17 amino acids. Germline V lookup: CDR1 MNHEY, CDR2 SVGEGT. V gave up 5 bases and J gave up 3 bases, with 20 bases separating them. The CDR3 sequence is CASSHLTIAGDNQPQHF. The CDR3 DNA sequence: TGTGCCAGCAGTCACCTGACGATCGCGGGCGACAATCAGCCCCAGCATTTT.

The table lists this clone with a count of one. This chain connects TRBV30 to TRBJ1-1; D remains ambiguous. V lost 5 bases, J lost 1 base, and 5 bases lay in between. Germline assignment: CDR1 GTSNPN and CDR2 SVGIG (reference sequence). The CDR3 contains 11 residues. The CDR3 nucleotides read TGTGCCTGGTTTGGGAACACTGAAGCTTTCTTT. Residues: CAWFGNTEAFF. Full variable domain (rest looked up from reference TRBV30 and TRBJ1-1): SQTIHQWPATLVQPVGSPLSLECTVEGTSNPNLYWYRQAAGRGLQLLFYSVGIGQISSEVPQNLSASRPQDRQFILSSKKLLLSDSGFYLCAWFGNTEAFFGQGTRLTVV.

V is TRBV7-8 and J is TRBJ2-2, with D uncertain. Per the germline V gene, CDR1 is SGHVS and CDR2 is FQNEAQ. Trimming shortened V by 6 bases and J by 1 base, and 9 bases separated the two germline ends. This CDR3 is built from 14 residues. CDR3 nucleotides: TGTGCCAGCAGTCCTACTTTGAACACCGGGGAGCTGTTTTTT. Translating gives CASSPTLNTGELFF.